The T cell receptor beta chain under discussion was sequenced for a study of T-cell reconstitution after alpha-beta-depleted transplantation in children. Points from the study as a whole: Several hundred expanded graft clones reportedly were the source of alpha-beta T cells about two months after transplant. Hyperexpanded clones declined; after one year, newly produced T cells mostly supplied diversity.

During its preparation, the TCRbeta library received unique molecular identifiers. TCRdb fed the PCR reads into MiXCR, producing one record per CDR3 protein. The repertoire holds about 980,000 distinct CDR3 sequences, 25% to 35% seen once, with about 28% in the top ten. In this sample, this clonotype turned up many times. Its target is unknown. Germline V lookup: CDR1 SGHRS, CDR2 YFSETQ. There are 17 residues in the CDR3. Trimming took 4 bases from V and 2 from J; bases not matched to a gene: 14. The TCR sequence derives from a boy younger than two who had a stem cell transplant for SCID, so the T cells may come from the graft donor. Sequenced here: PBMCs, mostly from graft donor cells, sampled 360 days after TCRalphabeta/CD19-depleted stem cell transplant. The V and J genes are TRBV5-1 and TRBJ2-7; TRBD1 matches at 8 bases. The CDR3 DNA reads TGCGCCAGCAGCCTAGGACAGGGCGCCTCCCTAGCCTACGAGCAGTACTTC. The encoded protein is CASSLGQGASLAYEQYF. The full variable domain, rest sourced from reference TRBV5-1 and TRBJ2-7, is KAGVTQTPRYLIKTRGQQVTLSCSPISGHRSVSWYQQTPGQGLQFLFEYFSETQRNKGNFPGRFSGRQFSNSRSEMNVSTLELGDSALYLCASSLGQGASLAYEQYFGPGTRLTVT.